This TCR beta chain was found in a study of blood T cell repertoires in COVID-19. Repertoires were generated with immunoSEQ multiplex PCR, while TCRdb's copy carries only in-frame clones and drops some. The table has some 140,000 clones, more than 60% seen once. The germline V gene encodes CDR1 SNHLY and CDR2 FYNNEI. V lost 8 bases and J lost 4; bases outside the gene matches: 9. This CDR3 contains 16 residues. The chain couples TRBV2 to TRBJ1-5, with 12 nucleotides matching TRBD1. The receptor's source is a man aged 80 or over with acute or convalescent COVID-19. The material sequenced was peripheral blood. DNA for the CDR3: TGTGCCAGCTCTCCGGGACAGGGGGCGATAAATCAGCCCCAGCATTTT. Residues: CASSPGQGAINQPQHF.